A selection of T cell receptor beta chains follows, all from one sample in a study of blood T cell repertoires in COVID-19. Some clones are missing from TCRdb's copy, which holds only in-frame ones; the method was immunoSEQ multiplex PCR. Among approximately 82,000 clones listed, around 89% were seen once. The material sequenced was PBMCs or T cells enriched from blood (not recorded which). Receptor source: a woman aged 45-65 years with acute COVID-19. Both conserved end residues are part of each CDR3. D genes are given only for firm matches.

d_gene: -
v_gene: TRBV11-3
len: 13
j_gene: TRBJ2-2
CDR3aa: CASSRSDTGELFF

d_gene: TRBD2
v_gene: TRBV24-1
len: 15
j_gene: TRBJ2-1
CDR3aa: CATSWGSGRINEQFF

d_gene: -
v_gene: TRBV28
len: 15
j_gene: TRBJ1-6
CDR3aa: CASSLSSGGSSPLHF

d_gene: TRBD1
v_gene: TRBV7-8
len: 14
j_gene: TRBJ1-1
CDR3aa: CASSLDRGSTEAFF

d_gene: TRBD1
v_gene: TRBV6-5
len: 14
j_gene: TRBJ1-2
CDR3aa: CASGTGSSIYGYTF

d_gene: TRBD2
v_gene: TRBV18
len: 15
j_gene: TRBJ2-3
CDR3aa: CASSPGLAGTDTQYF

d_gene: -
v_gene: TRBV7-8
len: 14
j_gene: TRBJ1-1
CDR3aa: CASSSQELNTEAFF

d_gene: -
v_gene: TRBV30
len: 12
j_gene: TRBJ1-2
CDR3aa: CAQSGGNYGYTF

d_gene: TRBD2
v_gene: TRBV7-3
len: 16
j_gene: TRBJ2-3
CDR3aa: CASSFPGREAADTQYF

d_gene: -
v_gene: TRBV24-1
len: 14
j_gene: TRBJ2-1
CDR3aa: CATSDGGKRGEQFF

d_gene: TRBD1
v_gene: TRBV7-8
len: 18
j_gene: TRBJ1-5
CDR3aa: CASSPLTWTGEAGQPQHF

d_gene: -
v_gene: TRBV30
len: 11
j_gene: TRBJ1-1
CDR3aa: CASTVNTEAFF

d_gene: TRBD1
v_gene: TRBV12-5
len: 14
j_gene: TRBJ2-3
CDR3aa: CASGLDRATDTQYF

d_gene: TRBD2
v_gene: TRBV7-6
len: 18
j_gene: TRBJ2-7
CDR3aa: CASSFSPWGGRTPYEQYF

d_gene: -
v_gene: TRBV27
len: 14
j_gene: TRBJ2-3
CDR3aa: CASSSGSEADTQYF

d_gene: TRBD2
v_gene: TRBV5-1
len: 15
j_gene: TRBJ2-7
CDR3aa: CASSQGTSGSREQYF

d_gene: TRBD1
v_gene: TRBV15
len: 13
j_gene: TRBJ1-2
CDR3aa: CATSGQGAYGYTF

d_gene: TRBD1
v_gene: TRBV24-1
len: 16
j_gene: TRBJ2-2
CDR3aa: CATSDPGTGGTGELFF

d_gene: -
v_gene: TRBV27
len: 14
j_gene: TRBJ2-2
CDR3aa: CASSLRENTGELFF

d_gene: -
v_gene: TRBV18
len: 19
j_gene: TRBJ1-4
CDR3aa: CASSPAAGGTSATNEKLFF